A selection of T cell receptor beta chains follows, all from one sample in a study of blood T cell repertoires in COVID-19. The repertoire was sequenced with immunoSEQ multiplex PCR; TCRdb's copy has only in-frame clones and lacks some. The table records a few hundred thousand clones, roughly 83% of them present only once. The sequenced sample consisted of peripheral blood. The receptors shown here come from a man in his sixties who had recovered from COVID-19. The CDR3 runs from the conserved cysteine through the conserved F or W. The D gene is left open where the match is weak. Clone size is given for some rows only: seen once, a few or many times, or a class if the clone is expanded.

v_call	d_call	j_call	cdr3_length	clone_size	cdr3_aa	cdr3_nt
TRBV19	NA	TRBJ1-5	15	NA	CASSSQTRSYQPQHF	TGTGCCAGTAGTAGCCAGACACGCAGCTATCAGCCCCAGCATTTT
TRBV11-2	NA	TRBJ2-1	18	many	CASSSLRSGPRSYNEQFF	TGTGCCAGCAGCTCCCTTCGGAGCGGGCCTAGATCCTACAATGAGCAGTTCTTC
TRBV5-4	NA	TRBJ1-4	16	NA	CASSLRNRATNEKLFF	TGTGCCAGCAGCTTGAGGAACAGAGCAACTAATGAAAAACTGTTTTTT
TRBV7-2	NA	TRBJ1-6	13	NA	CASSLDQFSPLHF	TGTGCCAGCAGCTTAGATCAGTTTTCACCCCTCCACTTT
TRBV9	TRBD2	TRBJ2-5	15	NA	CASSVGGGGPLAQYF	TGTGCCAGCAGCGTAGGTGGCGGGGGGCCGCTGGCCCAGTACTTC
TRBV19	NA	TRBJ1-6	13	NA	CASSESGNSPLHF	TGTGCCAGTAGTGAGTCAGGGAATTCACCCCTCCACTTT
TRBV18	NA	TRBJ1-5	14	once	CASSPQESNQPQHF	TGTGCCAGCTCACCACAAGAGAGCAATCAGCCCCAGCATTTT
TRBV4-2	TRBD1	TRBJ1-5	17	NA	CASSQSESRGWTQPQHF	TGTGCCAGCAGCCAGTCGGAAAGCAGGGGGTGGACTCAGCCCCAGCATTTT
TRBV6-6	NA	TRBJ2-1	14	NA	CASWDSYSYNEQFF	TGTGCCAGCTGGGACTCCTACTCCTACAATGAGCAGTTCTTC
TRBV6-1	NA	TRBJ2-6	16	NA	CASSDRGNSGANVLTF	TGTGCCAGCAGTGACAGGGGAAACTCTGGGGCCAACGTCCTGACTTTC
TRBV27	NA	TRBJ1-1	13	NA	CASLDRNLIEAFF	TGTGCCAGCCTTGACAGAAATCTCATTGAAGCTTTCTTT
TRBV6-5	TRBD1	TRBJ2-7	16	NA	CASSYGGQGAGYEQYF	TGTGCCAGCAGTTACGGGGGCCAGGGGGCAGGGTACGAGCAGTACTTC
TRBV15	TRBD2	TRBJ2-3	19	NA	CATSLRLAGGQSSTDTQYF	TGTGCCACCAGCTTACGACTAGCGGGGGGGCAATCTAGCACAGATACGCAGTATTTT
TRBV7-8	NA	TRBJ2-3	16	NA	CASSLVPTADRHTQYF	TGTGCCAGCAGCTTAGTCCCCACAGCGGACAGACATACGCAGTATTTT
TRBV12-1	NA	TRBJ2-2	17	NA	CASSVRLEPFGTGELFF	TGTGCCAGCAGCGTGCGACTAGAACCTTTTGGGACCGGGGAGCTGTTTTTT
TRBV2	TRBD2	TRBJ2-7	16	few	CASSRRLAGEGREQYF	TGTGCCAGCAGTCGCCGACTAGCGGGAGAAGGCCGGGAGCAGTACTTC
TRBV6-6	TRBD2	TRBJ2-3	16	NA	CASSFETSGKTDTQYF	TGTGCCAGCAGTTTCGAGACTAGCGGGAAGACAGATACGCAGTATTTT
TRBV2	NA	TRBJ2-4	15	NA	CASSNALLAKNIQYF	TGTGCCAGCAGTAACGCCCTACTAGCCAAAAACATTCAGTACTTC
TRBV6-1	TRBD2	TRBJ2-1	17	once	CASSEDGGGGLYNEQFF	TGTGCCAGCAGTGAAGACGGTGGCGGGGGGCTGTACAATGAGCAGTTCTTC
TRBV2	NA	TRBJ2-3	14	NA	CASEEGGVTDTQYF	TGTGCCAGCGAGGAGGGCGGGGTCACAGATACGCAGTATTTT
TRBV27	NA	TRBJ2-5	15	NA	CASSPTTGIQETQYF	TGTGCCAGCAGTCCCACGACAGGAATACAAGAGACCCAGTACTTC
TRBV7-9	NA	TRBJ2-5	15	NA	CASSFLRGSQETQYF	TGTGCCAGCAGCTTCCTAAGGGGGTCCCAAGAGACCCAGTACTTC
TRBV30	TRBD2	TRBJ2-1	16	few	CAREPGTSGSYNEQFF	TGTGCCCGAGAGCCTGGGACTAGCGGCTCCTACAATGAGCAGTTCTTC
TRBV30	NA	TRBJ2-7	15	few	CAWTRAPGKVYEQYF	TGTGCCTGGACCCGTGCCCCAGGGAAGGTCTACGAGCAGTACTTC
TRBV15	TRBD1	TRBJ1-4	16	once	CATSRGTGTVNEKLFF	TGTGCCACCAGCAGGGGTACCGGGACAGTTAATGAAAAACTGTTTTTT
TRBV24-1	NA	TRBJ2-2	16	NA	CATSDPGTSRTGELFF	TGTGCCACCAGTGACCCTGGGACAAGTCGCACCGGGGAGCTGTTTTTT
TRBV14	TRBD2	TRBJ2-7	16	NA	CASSQDLASGAYEQYF	TGTGCCAGCAGCCAAGATCTGGCTAGCGGGGCCTACGAGCAGTACTTC
TRBV5-1	TRBD1	TRBJ1-4	15	NA	CASSPGQGAFEKLFF	TGCGCCAGCAGCCCGGGACAGGGGGCTTTTGAAAAACTGTTTTTT
TRBV28	NA	TRBJ1-5	14	once	CASRGAADYQPQHF	TGTGCCAGCAGGGGGGCGGCTGACTATCAGCCCCAGCATTTT
TRBV7-9	NA	TRBJ2-1	12	NA	CASSTRYNEQFF	TGTGCCAGCAGTACAAGATACAATGAGCAGTTCTTC
TRBV28	NA	TRBJ1-2	15	NA	CASSSPLGDNYGYTF	TGTGCCAGCAGTTCCCCACTCGGGGATAACTATGGCTACACCTTC
TRBV30	NA	TRBJ2-1	16	few	CAWSALLAKDFNEQFF	TGTGCCTGGAGCGCCCTACTAGCAAAGGACTTCAATGAGCAGTTCTTC
TRBV19	NA	TRBJ2-2	14	NA	CASSTGPSGGELFF	TGTGCCAGTAGTACCGGGCCAAGCGGCGGGGAGCTGTTTTTT
TRBV4-2	NA	TRBJ1-2	16	NA	CASSQVPVLVNYGYTF	TGTGCCAGCAGCCAAGTCCCAGTTTTGGTTAACTATGGCTACACCTTC
TRBV5-6	NA	TRBJ2-7	11	NA	CASSQLYEQYF	TGTGCCAGCAGTCAGTTGTACGAGCAGTACTTC
TRBV5-6	NA	TRBJ2-7	15	NA	CASSLVAEASYEQYF	TGTGCCAGCAGCTTGGTCGCGGAGGCTTCCTACGAGCAGTACTTC
TRBV5-5	TRBD1	TRBJ2-3	16	NA	CASSLVGQGSTDTQYF	TGTGCCAGCAGCTTGGTCGGACAGGGGAGCACAGATACGCAGTATTTT